A single sample is the source of the 14 T cell receptor beta chains below, sequenced in a study of blood T cell repertoires in COVID-19. Produced via immunoSEQ multiplex PCR; TCRdb's table is partial and in-frame only. The profile shows over 250,000 clones, about 86% of them singletons. Material for sequencing was PBMCs or T cells enriched from blood (not recorded which). All receptors derive from a man aged 25 to 45 with acute COVID-19.

The chain has TRBV5-1 and TRBJ1-3; TRBD1 agrees at 9 bases. The CDR3 spans 17 residues. Looked up from germline, CDR1 is SGHRS and CDR2 is YFSETQ. V trimming: 3 bases; J trimming: 0 bases; junction bases outside the gene matches: 7. Here the CDR3 DNA reads TGCGCCAGCAGCTCAATGACAGGGGGATCCTCTGGAAACACCATATATTTT. Its protein is CASSSMTGGSSGNTIYF.

This clone occurred a few times. Other DNA sequences in this specimen translate into the identical CDR3. The chain carries TRBV28 and TRBJ2-2; D unresolved. V lost 10 bases to trimming and J lost 4 bases, with 4 bases between them. Germline CDR1 MDHEN, CDR2 SYDVKM. CDR3 length: 10 amino acids. The CDR3 is CATSTGELFF. In DNA, the CDR3 is TGTGCCACATCCACCGGGGAGCTGTTTTTT.

In DNA form, the CDR3 reads TGTGCCAGCAGCAATGGGACTCCCCGGGAGCAGTACGTC. Translated, it gives CASSNGTPREQYV. The V call is TRBV5-6, the J call TRBJ2-7; D is possibly TRBD2 (6 bases). The germline V gene has CDR1 SGHDT and CDR2 YYEEEE. Trimming stripped 4 bases from V and 7 bases from J, with 15 bases between. The CDR3 runs to 13 residues.

The V call is TRBV28, the J call TRBJ1-2; 8 bases are a match to TRBD1. The CDR3 is 14 amino acids. Germline values: CDR1 MDHEN, CDR2 SYDVKM. J gave up 6 bases and V 8 bases, and 11 bases lay outside the gene matches. CDR3 nucleotides: TGTGCCAGCGGCACAGGGGGATTAGGGGATGGCTACACCTTC. Translation: CASGTGGLGDGYTF.

CDR3 coding DNA: TGTGCCAGCAGCTCGAGACCGGAGGGTTATGGCTACACCTTC. Amino acids: CASSSRPEGYGYTF. The chain has TRBV7-2 and TRBJ1-2; D unresolved. This CDR3 contains 14 residues. Germline CDR1 SGHTA, CDR2 FQGNSA. Trimming removed 4 bases from V and 5 bases from J, with 14 bases in between.

This clone turned up a few times. V usage is TRBV28 and J usage is TRBJ2-2, with D possibly being TRBD2 (6 bases). The CDR3 spans 16 residues. Germline values: CDR1 MDHEN, CDR2 SYDVKM. The germline V and J ends were trimmed by 4 bases and 3 bases, with 15 bases remaining between them. The CDR3 DNA is TGTGCCAGCAGTTATTCAGGGTCGGGGGACACCGGGGAGCTGTTTTTT. It yields the protein CASSYSGSGDTGELFF.

The rearrangement links TRBV27 to TRBJ1-5; D is possibly TRBD1 (5 bases). The CDR3 consists of 14 residues. CDR1 MNHEY and CDR2 SMNVEV come from the germline V gene (reference sequence). V was shortened by 4 bases and J by 6 bases, with 13 bases between the two germline ends. As DNA, the CDR3 is TGTGCCAGCAGTTCCGTGGGGCCGGGTCAGCCCCAGCATTTT. Protein sequence: CASSSVGPGQPQHF.

This clone was seen just once. The genes are TRBV2 and TRBJ2-3; 8 bases agree with TRBD1. The V segment lost 6 bases and the J segment 1 base; nucleotides outside the gene matches: 3. From germline, CDR1 is SNHLY and CDR2 FYNNEI. The CDR3 runs 14 residues. The CDR3 spells CASRGGQGTDTQYF. The CDR3 nucleotides read TGTGCCAGCAGGGGGGGACAGGGCACAGATACGCAGTATTTT.

V gene TRBV28 combines with J gene TRBJ1-2; D unresolved. Per germline, CDR1 MDHEN and CDR2 SYDVKM. Trimming left V 5 bases short and J 1 base short, with 5 bases between. The CDR3 sequence is 12 residues long. The CDR3 spells CASSSRNYGYTF. In nucleotides, the CDR3 is TGTGCCAGCAGTAGCCGTAACTATGGCTACACCTTC.

This chain connects TRBV5-4 to TRBJ1-1, with D possibly matching TRBD1 (6 bases). Trimming removed 0 bases at V and 1 base at J, with 7 bases between. Per the germline V gene, CDR1 is SGHNT and CDR2 is YYREEE (reference sequence). This CDR3 is 14 amino acids long. This CDR3 is CASSLETGNTEAFF. CDR3 sequence (DNA): TGTGCCAGCAGCTTGGAGACAGGGAACACTGAAGCTTTCTTT.

The chain has TRBV6-6 and TRBJ2-1; weak D call: TRBD2 (6 bases). The germline V gene has CDR1 MNHNY and CDR2 SVGAGI (reference sequence). Trimming removed 0 bases at V and 4 bases at J, with 10 bases between. This CDR3 is 15 amino acids long. The CDR3 here is CASSYSSGRYNEQFF. In DNA, the CDR3 is TGTGCCAGCAGTTACTCTAGCGGTCGGTACAATGAGCAGTTCTTC.

The chain recombines TRBV3-1 (or the pseudogene TRBV3-2) with TRBJ2-4, with TRBD1 matching over 8 bases. There are 16 residues in the CDR3. The germline V gene encodes CDR1 LGHDT and CDR2 YNNKEL (reference sequence). The V and J ends lost 0 bases and 4 bases, in that order; junction bases with no gene match: 5. The CDR3 reads CASSQELTGVKNIQYF. The CDR3, as DNA: TGTGCCAGCAGCCAAGAGCTGACAGGGGTTAAAAACATTCAGTACTTC.

This chain links TRBV7-6 with TRBJ1-3; D is ambiguous. The CDR3 consists of 13 residues. Germline V gene lookup returns CDR1 SGHVS and CDR2 FNYEAQ. V was trimmed by 1 base and J by 3 bases, leaving 4 bases between them. The CDR3 nucleotides read TGTGCCAGCAGCTTAGGGCATGGAAACACCATATATTTT. Protein product: CASSLGHGNTIYF. The full variable domain, in which reference TRBV7-6 and TRBJ1-3 provide the parts outside the CDR3, is GAGVSQSPRYKVTKRGQDVALRCDPISGHVSLYWYRQALGQGPEFLTYFNYEAQQDKSGLPNDRFSAERPEGSISTLTIQRTEQRDSAMYRCASSLGHGNTIYFGEGSWLTVV.

Details on this clone: The sample contains more than one DNA sequence encoding this CDR3. This chain links TRBV6-1 with TRBJ1-5, with D perhaps matching TRBD1 (5 bases). Germline values: CDR1 MNHNS, CDR2 SASEGT. The V gene lost 0 bases and the J gene lost 6 bases, with 6 bases spanning the gap. The CDR3 loop spans 13 amino acids. The CDR3 loop is CASSEAGGQPQHF. As DNA, the CDR3 is TGTGCCAGCAGTGAAGCCGGGGGTCAGCCCCAGCATTTT.